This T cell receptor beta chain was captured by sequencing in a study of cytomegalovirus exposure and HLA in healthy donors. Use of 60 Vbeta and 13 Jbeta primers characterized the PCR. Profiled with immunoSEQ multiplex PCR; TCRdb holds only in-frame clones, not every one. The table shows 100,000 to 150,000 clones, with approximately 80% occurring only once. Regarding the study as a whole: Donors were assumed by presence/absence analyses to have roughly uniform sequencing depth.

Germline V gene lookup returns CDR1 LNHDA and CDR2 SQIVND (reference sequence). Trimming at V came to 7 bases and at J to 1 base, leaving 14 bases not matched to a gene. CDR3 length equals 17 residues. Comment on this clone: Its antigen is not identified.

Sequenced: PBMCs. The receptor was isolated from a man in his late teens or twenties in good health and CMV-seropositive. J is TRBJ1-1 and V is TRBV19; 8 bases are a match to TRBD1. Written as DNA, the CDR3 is TGTGCCAGTATTCCGGGGACAGGTATGAAGGCGAACACTGAAGCTTTCTTT. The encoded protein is CASIPGTGMKANTEAFF.